This entry lists 27 T cell receptor beta chains sequenced from one sample in a study of OX40 agonist ivuxolimab in advanced cancers. Profiling relied on immunoSEQ multiplex PCR, and the TCRdb table lists in-frame clones only, not all of them. The profile shows 20,000 or so clones, just under 90% of them singletons. The specimen was CD4+ or CD8+ T cells sorted from blood, collected in a trial of the OX40 agonist ivuxolimab. Receptors were obtained from an adult with an advanced solid tumor such as melanoma, head and neck, liver or kidney cancer.

The CDR3 bases are TGTGCCAGCAGTTTATATAGGAGTTTGCCCCGGACTGAAGCTTTCTTT. The encoded protein is CASSLYRSLPRTEAFF. V usage is TRBV28 and J usage is TRBJ1-1; D remains ambiguous. The V gene lost 1 base and the J gene lost 5 bases, with 17 bases spanning the gap. The V gene's germline CDR1 is MDHEN and CDR2 SYDVKM. CDR3 length equals 16 residues.

This clone was observed a single time. V is TRBV7-9 and J is TRBJ1-4, with D possibly being TRBD1 (5 bases). The V gene lost 4 bases and the J gene lost 2 bases, with 14 bases spanning the gap. The germline V gene encodes CDR1 SEHNR and CDR2 FQNEAQ (reference sequence). This CDR3 spans 16 amino acids. Here the CDR3 reads CASSSGDRGTNEKLFF. CDR3 sequence (DNA): TGTGCCAGCAGCTCCGGAGATCGGGGGACTAATGAAAAACTGTTTTTT. Looking up the rest from reference TRBV7-9 and TRBJ1-4 gives the full variable domain: DTGVSQNPRHKITKRGQNVTFRCDPISEHNRLYWYRQTLGQGPEFLTYFQNEAQLEKSRLLSDRFSAERPKGSFSTLEIQRTEQGDSAMYLCASSSGDRGTNEKLFFGSGTQLSVL.

CDR3 residues: CASSLGLTNEQFF. CDR3 nucleotides: TGTGCCAGCAGCTTAGGGTTAACAAATGAGCAGTTCTTC. J is TRBJ2-1 and V is TRBV7-2, with no clear D. Germline V gene data show CDR1 as SGHTA and CDR2 as FQGNSA. With 1 base removed from V and 7 bases from J, the gap between germline ends came to 8 bases. The CDR3 is 13 amino acids.

The chain carries TRBV4-1 and TRBJ1-1, with D perhaps TRBD1 (6 bases). The CDR3 has 14 amino acids. V lost 4 bases and J 1 base, leaving 10 bases between the germline ends. Germline values: CDR1 MGHRA, CDR2 YSYEKL. The CDR3 coding sequence is TGCGCCAGCAGCCTTAGGGGGACGAACACTGAAGCTTTCTTT. It yields the protein CASSLRGTNTEAFF.

V usage is TRBV19 and J usage is TRBJ1-1, with a tentative D call TRBD1 (6 bases). Trimming left V 8 bases short and J 3 bases short, with 10 bases between. This CDR3 spans 12 amino acids. Germline values: CDR1 LNHDA, CDR2 SQIVND (reference sequence). The CDR3 region has the DNA TGTGCCAGTTTTGGACAGTACACTGAAGCTTTCTTT. It is translated as CASFGQYTEAFF.

The V call is TRBV4-1, the J call TRBJ1-2, with D perhaps matching TRBD1 (6 bases). V dropped 3 bases and J dropped 4 bases, with 12 bases sitting between them. CDR1 and CDR2 from the germline V gene are MGHRA and YSYEKL. The CDR3 has 14 amino acids. The CDR3 loop is CASSQVSGAYGYTF. In nucleotides, the CDR3 is TGCGCCAGCAGCCAGGTCTCAGGGGCCTATGGCTACACCTTC.

The chain links TRBV13 to TRBJ1-5; TRBD1 matches at 9 bases. The V gene's germline CDR1 is PRHDT and CDR2 FYEKMQ (reference sequence). The junction had 12 bases not matched to a gene; V was cut back by 5 bases and J by 7 bases. This CDR3 comprises 16 residues. This CDR3 reads CASSLFTGGPGQPQHF. The CDR3 DNA reads as TGTGCCAGCAGCCTATTCACAGGGGGCCCGGGGCAGCCCCAGCATTTT.

This clone was seen only a few times. This chain uses TRBV11-2 with TRBJ2-1; D ambiguous. Germline V gene sequence: CDR1 SGHAT, CDR2 FQNNGV. Trimming cost V 3 bases and J 8 bases, with 8 bases left between them. The CDR3 runs 12 residues. Here the CDR3 reads CASSFSVYEQFF. Here the CDR3 DNA reads TGTGCCAGCAGCTTTTCAGTCTATGAGCAGTTCTTC.

The chain employs TRBV7-8 and TRBJ1-5; D remains unclear. CDR3 length: 15 amino acids. V lost 5 bases, J lost 3 bases, and 14 bases lay in between. From germline, CDR1 is SGHVS and CDR2 FQNEAQ. For the CDR3, the DNA is TGTGCCAGCAGCCAAGGGATTCTCGACAATCAGCCCCAGCATTTT. Translation gives CASSQGILDNQPQHF.

The V call is TRBV4-1, the J call TRBJ1-5, with D unresolved. Trimming took 2 bases from V and 2 from J, leaving 10 bases between them. Germline V gene data show CDR1 as MGHRA and CDR2 as YSYEKL. The CDR3 consists of 15 residues. The CDR3 is CASSQSPAGNQPQHF. CDR3 coding DNA: TGCGCCAGCAGCCAAAGCCCGGCGGGCAATCAGCCCCAGCATTTT.

The chain has TRBV11-2 and TRBJ2-3, with TRBD1 matching over 9 bases. The CDR3 length is 17 residues. Germline lookup yields CDR1 SGHAT and CDR2 FQNNGV. J lost 3 bases, V lost 5 bases, and 12 bases had no gene match. CDR3 sequence: CASSPSFGTGRTDTQYF. Here the CDR3 DNA reads TGTGCCAGCAGCCCCAGCTTCGGGACAGGGAGGACAGATACGCAGTATTTT. The full variable domain, rest sourced from reference TRBV11-2 and TRBJ2-3, is EAGVAQSPRYKIIEKRQSVAFWCNPISGHATLYWYQQILGQGPKLLIQFQNNGVVDDSQLPKDRFSAERLKGVDSTLKIQPAKLEDSAVYLCASSPSFGTGRTDTQYFGPGTRLTVL.

The chain is built from TRBV7-2 and TRBJ1-2, with a tentative D call TRBD1 (5 bases). The V gene lost 2 bases and the J gene lost 6 bases, with 13 bases spanning the gap. Germline V gene lookup returns CDR1 SGHTA and CDR2 FQGNSA. The CDR3 loop spans 14 amino acids. The CDR3 here is CASSLRPGPDGYTF. The CDR3 DNA reads as TGTGCCAGCAGCTTACGACCAGGGCCAGATGGCTACACCTTC.

This chain connects TRBV7-9 to TRBJ2-7; 8 positions match TRBD1. In germline, CDR1 is SEHNR, CDR2 FQNEAQ (reference sequence). The CDR3 is 12 residues long. J gave up 6 bases and V 5 bases, and 3 bases lay outside the gene matches. The CDR3 region has the DNA TGTGCCAGCAGCCTGGACAGGGCCGAGCAGTACTTC. This translates into CASSLDRAEQYF.

The rearrangement uses TRBV6-4 and TRBJ2-3; a possible D gene is TRBD1 (6 bases). Germline V gene data show CDR1 as MRHNA and CDR2 as SNTAGT. There are 14 residues in the CDR3. Trimming removed 3 bases from V and 6 bases from J, with 13 bases in between. The CDR3 loop reads CASSEGRGLDTQYF. The DNA of the CDR3 is TGTGCCAGCAGTGAGGGCAGGGGATTGGATACGCAGTATTTT.

The chain joins TRBV2 to TRBJ2-2, with TRBD1 identical over 7 bases. The CDR3 is made up of 12 amino acids. Germline CDR1 SNHLY, CDR2 FYNNEI. The J segment lost 7 bases and the V segment lost 5 bases, leaving 1 base of the junction unmatched. CDR3 loop: CASSTGVGELFF. CDR3 nucleotide sequence: TGTGCCAGCAGTACAGGGGTCGGGGAGCTGTTTTTT.

The chain employs TRBV4-3 and TRBJ1-6; TRBD1 aligns across 7 bases. Germline trimming cut 4 bases from V and 5 bases from J; bases unmatched to any gene: 5. CDR3 size: 15 residues. Germline V gene data show CDR1 as LGHNA and CDR2 as YSLEER. The CDR3 is CASSRSGGNNSPLHF. In DNA form, the CDR3 reads TGCGCCAGCAGCCGTTCAGGGGGTAATAATTCACCCCTCCACTTT.

This chain links TRBV2 with TRBJ2-1; D not certain. The CDR3 spans 11 residues. Germline V lookup: CDR1 SNHLY, CDR2 FYNNEI. Between the trimmed V and J ends, which lost 5 bases and 4 bases, there was a span of 3 bases. The CDR3 sequence: CASSLYNEQFF. The CDR3 nucleotides are TGTGCCAGCAGTCTGTACAATGAGCAGTTCTTC.

The V gene is TRBV4-2, the J gene TRBJ2-5, with D possibly being TRBD2 (5 bases). V lost 2 bases and J lost 3, with 10 bases in between. Germline V gene data show CDR1 as LGHNA and CDR2 as YNFKEQ. The CDR3 has 14 residues. The CDR3 bases are TGTGCCAGCAGCCAACAACTAGGAGAAGAGACCCAGTACTTC. Encoded protein: CASSQQLGEETQYF.

This chain connects TRBV19 to TRBJ1-5; D not certain. Looked up from germline, CDR1 is LNHDA and CDR2 is SQIVND (reference sequence). CDR3 length: 15 amino acids. With 6 bases removed from V and 3 bases from J, the gap between germline ends came to 15 bases. CDR3 in amino acids: CASRVEEDLNQPQHF. Written as DNA, the CDR3 is TGTGCCAGTAGGGTCGAAGAGGACCTCAATCAGCCCCAGCATTTT.

V usage is TRBV7-6 and J usage is TRBJ2-7; D ambiguous. Looked up from germline, CDR1 is SGHVS and CDR2 is FNYEAQ. V was trimmed by 5 bases and J by 0 bases, leaving 5 bases between them. This CDR3 is built from 12 residues. The CDR3 protein is CASSGSSYEQYF. The CDR3 nucleotides are TGTGCCAGCAGCGGCAGCTCCTACGAGCAGTACTTC. The whole variable domain, remainder taken from reference TRBV7-6 and TRBJ2-7, is GAGVSQSPRYKVTKRGQDVALRCDPISGHVSLYWYRQALGQGPEFLTYFNYEAQQDKSGLPNDRFSAERPEGSISTLTIQRTEQRDSAMYRCASSGSSYEQYFGPGTRLTVT.

The V and J genes are TRBV6-5 and TRBJ1-1; 7 bases match TRBD1. J was trimmed by 7 bases and V by 5 bases; bases with no gene match: 10. There are 14 residues in the CDR3. Germline-derived CDR1 and CDR2 are MNHEY and SVGAGI. The CDR3 spells CASSPQGQLSEAFF. CDR3 nucleotide sequence: TGTGCCAGCAGTCCCCAGGGACAGTTAAGTGAAGCTTTCTTT.

The gene calls are TRBV4-3 and TRBJ2-7; possibly TRBD2 for D (6 bases). The CDR3 runs 14 residues. Trimming took off 6 bases at V and 4 bases at J, with 16 bases between the two ends. The germline CDR1 and CDR2 sequences are LGHNA and YSLEER. In DNA form, the CDR3 reads TGCGCCAGCAGTCCTAGCGATACGCTTTACGAGCAGTACTTC. Protein sequence: CASSPSDTLYEQYF.

The chain carries TRBV5-8 and TRBJ2-5; the match to TRBD2 covers 12 bases. Germline V CDR1 and CDR2: SGHTS, YDEGEE. Trimming at V came to 0 bases and at J to 3 bases, leaving 9 bases not matched to a gene. The CDR3 is made up of 18 amino acids. CDR3 region: CASSLGLAGGPEEETQYF. CDR3 nucleotide sequence: TGTGCCAGCAGCTTGGGGCTAGCGGGGGGGCCTGAAGAAGAGACCCAGTACTTC.

The rearrangement uses TRBV9 and TRBJ2-7; 8 bases line up with TRBD2. This CDR3 spans 12 amino acids. Germline V CDR1 and CDR2: SGDLS, YYNGEE. V was clipped by 4 bases and J by 7 bases; unmatched bases: 4. In DNA, the CDR3 is TGTGCCAGCAGCCTCGGGGGGGATGAGCAGTACTTC. It specifies CASSLGGDEQYF.

The V and J genes are TRBV5-1 and TRBJ2-1; the match to TRBD2 covers 11 bases. V was pared by 2 bases and J by 8 bases, with 6 bases of the junction left unmatched. CDR1 and CDR2 from the germline V gene are SGHRS and YFSETQ. The CDR3 runs to 15 residues. The CDR3 DNA follows: TGCGCCAGCAGCTTTAGCGGGGGGGTTCTGGATGAGCAGTTCTTC. It specifies CASSFSGGVLDEQFF.

V and J are TRBV15 and TRBJ2-1, with TRBD1 as a possible D gene (5 bases). Looked up from germline, CDR1 is LNHNV and CDR2 is YYDKDF (reference sequence). The V and J ends lost 3 bases and 5 bases respectively, with 8 bases between them. The CDR3 contains 13 residues. The CDR3 sequence: CATSSEGDNEQFF. The CDR3 DNA follows: TGTGCCACCAGCAGCGAAGGGGACAATGAGCAGTTCTTC.

V and J are TRBV27 and TRBJ1-2, with 9 bases lining up with TRBD1. CDR3 length equals 16 residues. Per the germline V gene, CDR1 is MNHEY and CDR2 is SMNVEV (reference sequence). J was trimmed by 7 bases and V by 5 bases; bases with no gene match: 14. As DNA, the CDR3 is TGTGCCAGCAGTACCTTCAGCCTGGGACAGGGTAGTGGCTACACCTTC. Translating gives CASSTFSLGQGSGYTF.